These 6 T cell receptor beta chains were all obtained from the same sample, sequenced in a study. TCRdb called the 5' RACE reads again in MiXCR, with one record for every CDR3 protein. Of 30,000 or so distinct CDR3 sequences in the sample, approximately 25% were seen once. The sample taken for sequencing was memory CD4+ T cells sorted from blood. The sample's subset: memory CD4+ T cells, CD4+CD45RO+CD25-. The source is a female donor with breast cancer.

Comments on this clonotype: Mismatch with germline at one junction end may stem from a read error. V is TRBV7-9 and J is TRBJ2-7, with 11 positions matching TRBD1. The length of the CDR3 is 15 residues. Germline CDR1 and CDR2: SEHNR and FQNEAQ (reference sequence). CDR3 in amino acids: CAGSFGGTGGNEQYF. In DNA, the CDR3 is TGTGCCGGCAGCTTCGGGGGGACAGGGGGAAACGAGCAGTACTTC.

This clonotype was seen repeatedly, ten times or more. V usage is TRBV27 and J usage is TRBJ1-5; D is unresolved. There are 14 residues in the CDR3. Trimming left V 4 bases short and J 4 bases short, with 11 bases between. CDR1 is MNHEY and CDR2 is SMNVEV in the germline V gene (reference sequence). The CDR3 bases are TGTGCCAGCAGTTCCGCTTCGGGGAATCAGCCCCAGCATTTT. Translating it yields CASSSASGNQPQHF.

This clonotype was counted many times. The gene calls are TRBV7-9 and TRBJ1-2; no definite D call. The CDR3 contains 13 residues. V was shortened by 1 base and J by 4 bases, with 7 bases between the two germline ends. CDR1 is SEHNR, CDR2 FQNEAQ, per germline (reference sequence). The chain's CDR3 is CASSLGSFYGYTF. CDR3 DNA sequence: TGTGCCAGCAGCTTAGGCAGCTTCTATGGCTACACCTTC. The full variable domain, rest sourced from reference TRBV7-9 and TRBJ1-2, is DTGVSQNPRHKITKRGQNVTFRCDPISEHNRLYWYRQTLGQGPEFLTYFQNEAQLEKSRLLSDRFSAERPKGSFSTLEIQRTEQGDSAMYLCASSLGSFYGYTFGSGTRLTVV.

V usage is TRBV4-3 and J usage is TRBJ2-2, with D unresolved. V was pared by 3 bases and J by 4 bases, with 6 bases between. The CDR3 contains 13 residues. Germline CDR1 is LGHNA and CDR2 is YSLEER. CDR3: CASSHSFTGELFF. For the CDR3, the DNA is TGCGCCAGCAGCCATTCTTTCACCGGGGAGCTGTTTTTT.

The chain combines TRBV28 with TRBJ1-4; TRBD1 is a possible D gene (6 bases). CDR1 and CDR2 from the germline V gene are MDHEN and SYDVKM. The CDR3 contains 16 residues. The ends were cut back, 2 bases at V and 5 bases at J, with 15 bases in the middle. CDR3 sequence: CASSLPRVTGNEKLFF. The CDR3 DNA reads TGTGCCAGCAGTTTACCTAGAGTAACAGGGAATGAAAAACTGTTTTTT.

A word on this clonotype: Since the CDR3 does not end with the conserved phenylalanine or tryptophan, this likely comes from a read error. This chain links TRBV12-3 or TRBV12-4 with TRBJ1-2, with TRBD1 identical over 9 bases. J gave up 3 bases and V 6 bases, and 11 bases lay outside the gene matches. The CDR3 length is 16 residues. CDR3 sequence: CASSSLQGADDYGYTS. Here the CDR3 DNA reads TGTGCCAGCAGCTCCCTACAGGGGGCAGATGACTATGGCTACACCTCC.